This TCR beta chain is from a study of blood T cell repertoires in COVID-19. The wider study: Spain, Italy and the United States supplied samples that represented acute and convalescent COVID-19. T cells, B-cell-depleted T cells, or PBMCs supplied cDNA or gDNA.

The length of the CDR3 is 15 residues. The V gene's germline CDR1 is SGHNT and CDR2 YENEEA. V gave up 4 bases and J gave up 2 bases, with 11 bases separating them. The Seattle site enrolled patients during active infection and followed them longitudinally. Libraries were prepared by immunoSEQ multiplex PCR; TCRdb keeps only in-frame clonotypes and omits some of them. The repertoire has hundreds of thousands of clones, about 87% of them found once; the top ten carry under 8%. The gene calls are TRBV11-3 and TRBJ2-2, with D possibly matching TRBD1 (6 bases). Sequencing input: peripheral blood. This TCR came from a young woman with COVID-19, enrolled during active disease. This chain's CDR3 is CASSSGTPNTGELFF. In DNA form, the CDR3 reads TGTGCCAGCAGCTCAGGGACACCAAACACCGGGGAGCTGTTTTTT.